The entry below describes one T cell receptor (beta chain). This clone's antigen is unknown. Base qualities are not provided; no much larger clone lies one nucleotide away. The protocol used for the library was the immunoSEQ multiplex PCR assay. TCRdb stores this immuneACCESS table with in-frame sequences only. Part of the clones is absent; in the studies checked, under half of the shortfall reflects unresolved V genes, and no reason is known for the rest. For this sample there are 100,000 or so clones; over 80% appear just once. The ten largest clones add up to less than 2% of the sample. The data were taken from a study of T cell changes during pregnancy in multiple sclerosis (dated by TCRdb to about 2019). Broadly, across the study: Changes in the T cell repertoire over the course of pregnancy were examined in this study in women with multiple sclerosis.

Trimmed from V: 5 bases; trimmed from J: 3 bases; junction bases lacking a gene match: 7. Sequences MNHNY (CDR1) and SVGAGI (CDR2) are obtained from the germline V gene (reference sequence). The cysteine opens and the phenylalanine closes a CDR3 of 15 amino acids. The CDR3 DNA has 45 bases and is translated from base 1. The rearranged segments are TRBV6-6 and TRBJ1-2; 9 bases in the middle match TRBD1. The origin of this receptor is a female donor with multiple sclerosis, enrolled in a pregnancy study. This specimen was peripheral blood, taken after pregnancy. The DNA sequence reads TGTGCCAGCAGTGCCCAACAGGGGGCAGACTATGGCTACACCTTC. This translates into CASSAQQGADYGYTF.